What follows are 20 T cell receptor beta chains derived from one specimen sequenced in a study of cytomegalovirus exposure and HLA in healthy donors. The PCR was carried out with 60 Vbeta primers and 13 Jbeta primers. Libraries were prepared by immunoSEQ multiplex PCR; TCRdb keeps only in-frame clonotypes and omits some of them. Seen here are approximately 110,000 clones, around 82% observed once, and the top ten hold around 5.8%. Specimen: PBMCs. Source of these receptors: a woman in her 30s in good health and CMV-seropositive.

CDR3 amino acids: CASSITGSTEAFF. CDR3 DNA sequence: TGTGCCAGCAGTATAACAGGGAGTACTGAAGCTTTCTTT. The chain links TRBV27 to TRBJ1-1; D is perhaps TRBD1 (6 bases). Germline CDR1 reads MNHEY; CDR2 reads SMNVEV (reference sequence). V shed 5 bases and J shed 5 bases, with 12 bases lying between them. The CDR3 is made up of 13 amino acids.

This clone has only a few counts. Since no conserved phenylalanine or tryptophan closes the CDR3, a read error is the likely cause. The DNA is left out, because the CDR3 cannot be placed on it with certainty; the CDR3 is given as TCRdb lists it. The chain carries TRBV7-8 and TRBJ2-7; the DNA was not used to check the table's D call, TRBD1. Germline V gene sequence: CDR1 SGHVS, CDR2 FQNEAQ. Ends included, the CDR3 has 12 residues. The chain's CDR3 is CAIQDRASTIEL.

The J gene is TRBJ1-6, the V gene TRBV19; 10 nucleotides agree with TRBD1. The CDR3 runs 16 residues. The J segment lost 7 bases and the V segment lost 7 bases, leaving 10 bases of the junction unmatched. The germline gives CDR1 LNHDA, CDR2 SQIVND (reference sequence). The chain's CDR3 is CASIGGPGQGNSPLHF. CDR3 bases: TGTGCCAGTATCGGGGGTCCGGGACAGGGGAATTCACCCCTCCACTTT.

The chain employs TRBV6-4 and TRBJ2-1, with D unclear. CDR3 length equals 14 residues. V was trimmed by 3 bases and J by 9 bases, leaving 15 bases between them. Germline CDR1 and CDR2: MRHNA and SNTAGT. CDR3 sequence: CASSELGGEREQFF. The DNA of the CDR3 is TGTGCCAGCAGTGAGCTGGGTGGTGAGCGTGAGCAGTTCTTC.

V is TRBV10-3 and J is TRBJ2-1; 11 positions agree with TRBD2. Germline V gene data show CDR1 as ENHRY and CDR2 as SYGVKD. V gave up 5 bases and J gave up 0 bases; unmatched junction bases: 6. This CDR3 region has 17 residues. CDR3 DNA sequence: TGTGCCATCAGTTCCCGACTAGCGGGAAGCTCCTACAATGAGCAGTTCTTC. Translating gives CAISSRLAGSSYNEQFF.

This chain links TRBV12-5 with TRBJ1-5, with TRBD1 identical over 9 bases. This CDR3 contains 15 residues. Unmatched junction bases numbered 7, after V lost 7 bases and J lost 3 bases. Germline V gene data show CDR1 as LGHNT and CDR2 as FRNRAP. CDR3 sequence: CASALRTGDNQPQHF. The CDR3 bases are TGTGCTAGTGCTTTACGGACAGGGGACAATCAGCCCCAGCATTTT.

This chain joins TRBV27 and TRBJ2-5, with TRBD2 matching 9 bases. The better agreement between TRBJ2-7 and the DNA end casts doubt on the J call. Germline lookup yields CDR1 MNHEY and CDR2 SMNVEV (reference sequence). This CDR3 is built from 16 residues. DNA of the CDR3: TGTGCCAGCAGTTTATTTGCGGGAGGGCCTTCCTACGAGCAGTACTTC. The encoded protein is CASSLFAGGPSYEQYF.

This chain links TRBV5-6 with TRBJ1-3, with D possibly matching TRBD1 (5 bases). Between the trimmed V and J ends, which lost 1 base and 4 bases, there was a span of 9 bases. The CDR3 contains 14 residues. Germline V gene sequence: CDR1 SGHDT, CDR2 YYEEEE. As DNA, the CDR3 is TGTGCCAGCAGCTTGCAGGGCCTAGGAAACACCATATATTTT. As protein: CASSLQGLGNTIYF.

This clone was recorded once. The CDR3 DNA reads TGTGCCAGCAGCTTGCAGGGAATGGACTATGGCTACACCTTC. Its translation is CASSLQGMDYGYTF. The rearrangement links TRBV7-3 to TRBJ1-2; D may be TRBD1 (5 bases). V was trimmed by 3 bases and J by 3 bases, leaving 11 bases between them. Germline CDR1 is SGHTA and CDR2 is FQGTGA. The CDR3 covers 14 residues.

The chain carries TRBV27 and TRBJ1-6, with TRBD1 identical over 7 bases. Germline CDR1 is MNHEY and CDR2 is SMNVEV (reference sequence). This CDR3 has 16 residues. The J segment lost 6 bases and the V segment lost 1 base, leaving 6 bases of the junction unmatched. The CDR3 protein is CASSLYSYRGNSPLHF. CDR3 nucleotides: TGTGCCAGCAGTTTATATTCGTACAGGGGTAATTCACCCCTCCACTTT.

This clone was seen more than once but under ten times. The rearrangement uses TRBV29-1 and TRBJ2-7, with TRBD2 matching over 8 bases. The trim removed 6 bases at V and 1 base at J, leaving 5 bases unmatched. Germline assignment: CDR1 SQVTM and CDR2 ANQGSEA. CDR3 length: 13 amino acids. The CDR3 nucleotides are TGCAGCGTCAGACTAGCGACATCCTACGAGCAGTACTTC. Its protein product is CSVRLATSYEQYF.

The V call is TRBV19, the J call TRBJ2-1, with D unresolved. Germline V gene sequence: CDR1 LNHDA, CDR2 SQIVND (reference sequence). V lost 6 bases and J 10 bases, leaving 16 bases between the germline ends. CDR3 length: 13 amino acids. The chain's CDR3 is CASRNGPRLEQFF. CDR3 bases: TGTGCCAGTAGAAATGGCCCGCGGTTGGAGCAGTTCTTC.

The chain employs TRBV14 and TRBJ1-6; 11 bases align to TRBD1. V lost 0 bases to trimming and J lost 10 bases; unmatched junction nucleotides: 5. This CDR3 contains 16 residues. Per germline, CDR1 SGHDN and CDR2 FVKESK. DNA of the CDR3: TGTGCCAGCAGCCAAGACCAAGGGACAGGGGGGTCACCCCTCCACTTT. The encoded protein is CASSQDQGTGGSPLHF.

The chain links TRBV21-1 to TRBJ1-1; no check of the table's D call, TRBD1, against the DNA was made. TRBV21-1 is classified as a pseudogene. The CDR3 length is 16 residues. The CDR3 spells CASSIWDRAEIYKAFF. As DNA, the CDR3 is TGTGCCAGCAGCATCTGGGACAGGGCCGAGATTTATAAAGCTTTCTTT.

The chain joins TRBV5-1 to TRBJ1-1, with a weak D call TRBD1 (5 bases). This CDR3 is 15 amino acids long. Trimming took off 0 bases at V and 5 bases at J, with 14 bases between the two ends. Germline V gene sequence: CDR1 SGHRS, CDR2 YFSETQ. This chain's CDR3 is CASSLDVREGTEAFF. The DNA for the CDR3 is TGCGCCAGCAGCTTGGACGTCAGGGAAGGGACTGAAGCTTTCTTT.

V gene TRBV11-3 combines with J gene TRBJ2-3, with 15 bases matching TRBD2. V gave up 5 bases and J gave up 0 bases; unmatched junction bases: 6. The CDR3 sequence is 18 residues long. Germline CDR1 SGHNT, CDR2 YENEEA. The CDR3 region has the DNA TGTGCCAGCAGCACCCGGACTAGCGGGAGGGCCAGCACAGATACGCAGTATTTT. Residues: CASSTRTSGRASTDTQYF.

This clone was observed a handful of times. The V and J genes are TRBV30 and TRBJ1-1; TRBD1 agrees at 7 bases. The V segment lost 4 bases and the J segment 1 base; nucleotides outside the gene matches: 6. From germline, CDR1 is GTSNPN and CDR2 SVGIG (reference sequence). CDR3 length: 14 amino acids. CDR3 nucleotide sequence: TGTGCCTGGATTGATTGGGACAGGAACACTGAAGCTTTCTTT. Its protein product is CAWIDWDRNTEAFF.

The J gene is TRBJ2-5, the V gene TRBV4-1; a possible D gene is TRBD2 (7 bases). The CDR3 is 16 amino acids. Germline lookup yields CDR1 MGHRA and CDR2 YSYEKL. The V gene lost 1 base and the J gene lost 1 base, with 13 bases spanning the gap. As DNA, the CDR3 is TGCGCCAGCAGCCAAGGTAGGGCGGGGGCCCAAGAGACCCAGTACTTC. Translation gives CASSQGRAGAQETQYF.

The chain links TRBV28 to TRBJ1-1; no clear D. Trimming took 6 bases from V and 1 from J, leaving 12 bases between them. The CDR3 is made up of 14 amino acids. Germline loops: CDR1 MDHEN, CDR2 SYDVKM. The CDR3 coding sequence is TGTGCCAGCAGCCTCCTGAGCGGGAACACTGAAGCTTTCTTT. This codes for CASSLLSGNTEAFF.

This chain uses TRBV19 with TRBJ2-1; 11 bases agree with TRBD2. The CDR3 has 13 residues. CDR1 is LNHDA and CDR2 is SQIVND in the germline V gene (reference sequence). With V trimmed by 10 bases and J by 3 bases, 2 bases remained unmatched. The CDR3 loop is CATGTSGYNEQFF. Written as DNA, the CDR3 is TGTGCCACCGGGACTAGCGGCTACAATGAGCAGTTCTTC.